A selection of T cell receptor beta chains follows, all from one sample in a study of T cells in tumors after PD-1 blockade. Sequenced by immunoSEQ multiplex PCR; TCRdb stores in-frame clones only, minus some. Found here are 4,500 to 5,000 clones, 50% to 70% of them singletons; the top ten hold 15%. The source was tumor tissue, collected after anti-PD-1 treatment. The receptors stem from a human donor with basal cell carcinoma. CDR3s include the opening cysteine and the closing phenylalanine or tryptophan. D genes are given only for firm matches. The size entry is marked missing in some rows and otherwise reads once, few, many or a size class.

J: TRBJ1-1; size: NA; V: TRBV28; D: NA; DNA: TGTGCCAGCAGCTTGGACACCAACGAAGCTTTCTTT; CDR3: CASSLDTNEAFF
J: TRBJ2-7; size: NA; V: TRBV28; D: TRBD2; DNA: TGTGCCAGCAGTTTCCATTTGGGGGGGGGAAGCTCCTACGAGCAGTACTTC; CDR3: CASSFHLGGGSSYEQYF
J: TRBJ2-7; size: NA; V: TRBV27; D: NA; DNA: TGTGCCAGCAGTTTATCAGTGGCGGTGGAGCAGTACTTC; CDR3: CASSLSVAVEQYF
J: TRBJ2-7; size: NA; V: TRBV7-3; D: TRBD1; DNA: TGTGCCAGCAGCTTAACAGGACAGGGAGACAACGAGCAGTACTTC; CDR3: CASSLTGQGDNEQYF
J: TRBJ2-1; size: large; V: TRBV27; D: TRBD2; DNA: TGTGCCAGCAGTTTTTCGGCTAGCGGCACCTACAATGAGCAGTTCTTC; CDR3: CASSFSASGTYNEQFF
J: TRBJ2-7; size: NA; V: TRBV6-6; D: TRBD1; DNA: TGTGCCAGCAGTTACTCGAGCGGGACAGGGGGCTACGAGCAGTACTTC; CDR3: CASSYSSGTGGYEQYF
J: TRBJ1-5; size: NA; V: TRBV28; D: NA; DNA: TGTGCCAGCAGTTTGCGCGATCAGCCCCAGCATTTT; CDR3: CASSLRDQPQHF
J: TRBJ1-2; size: few; V: TRBV10-3; D: NA; DNA: TGTGCCATCAGTGCATCCGGGACAAACAACTATGGCTACACCTTC; CDR3: CAISASGTNNYGYTF
J: TRBJ1-3; size: NA; V: TRBV13; D: NA; DNA: TGTGCCAGCAGCTCCTGGGGAAGGGGCCGCTCTGGAAACACCATATATTTT; CDR3: CASSSWGRGRSGNTIYF
J: TRBJ2-7; size: once; V: TRBV6-5; D: NA; DNA: TGTGCCAGCAGCTTCAGCAGGGGGGAACACGAGCAGTACTTC; CDR3: CASSFSRGEHEQYF
J: TRBJ2-2; size: NA; V: TRBV5-1; D: NA; DNA: TGCGCCAGCAGCCGGACGACTGGGAGCGGCACCGGGGAGCTGTTTTTT; CDR3: CASSRTTGSGTGELFF
J: TRBJ2-4; size: NA; V: TRBV5-1; D: NA; DNA: TGCGCCAGCAGCGTGCAAGGGATGGGGGTTGACATTCAGTACTTC; CDR3: CASSVQGMGVDIQYF
J: TRBJ2-6; size: NA; V: TRBV18; D: TRBD1; DNA: TGTGCCAGCTCACCAAGGACAGGGAACTCTGGGGCCAACGTCCTGACTTTC; CDR3: CASSPRTGNSGANVLTF
J: TRBJ2-7; size: few; V: TRBV6-6; D: NA; DNA: TGTGCCAGCAGTTACGACAGCTTCGCCTACGAGCAGTACTTC; CDR3: CASSYDSFAYEQYF
J: TRBJ1-2; size: NA; V: TRBV7-9; D: NA; DNA: TGTGCCAGCAGCGAGAGGGGTCCGCTAGGAATTAACTATGGCTACACCTTC; CDR3: CASSERGPLGINYGYTF
J: TRBJ1-1; size: few; V: TRBV14; D: NA; DNA: TGTGCCAGCAGTTTACAGGAGTTCGGCACTGAAGCTTTCTTT; CDR3: CASSLQEFGTEAFF
J: TRBJ2-3; size: once; V: TRBV6-4; D: NA; DNA: TGTGCCAGCAGTGACGGGACAACAGATACGCAGTATTTT; CDR3: CASSDGTTDTQYF
J: TRBJ1-2; size: NA; V: TRBV6-1; D: NA; DNA: TGTGCCAGCAGTGAAGGTTCCGGCCGTATTTATGGCTACACCTTC; CDR3: CASSEGSGRIYGYTF
J: TRBJ2-3; size: NA; V: TRBV10-3; D: TRBD2; DNA: TGTGCCATTTTAGCGGGGGGCTCCGTAGATACGCAGTATTTT; CDR3: CAILAGGSVDTQYF
J: TRBJ1-6; size: NA; V: TRBV7-8; D: NA; DNA: TGTGCCAGCAGTCCGAGACAGAAATCACCCCTCCACTTT; CDR3: CASSPRQKSPLHF
J: TRBJ2-1; size: once; V: TRBV9; D: NA; DNA: TGTGCCAGCAGCGACGACTATTACAATGAGCAGTTCTTC; CDR3: CASSDDYYNEQFF
J: TRBJ1-5; size: NA; V: TRBV7-9; D: NA; DNA: TGTGCCAGCAGCTTAGCTAATCAGCCCCAGCATTTT; CDR3: CASSLANQPQHF
J: TRBJ2-7; size: NA; V: TRBV5-1; D: NA; DNA: TGCGCCAGCAGCTTGACGACAGCCCCCGGGGGCTCCTACGAGCAGTACTTC; CDR3: CASSLTTAPGGSYEQYF
J: TRBJ2-1; size: NA; V: TRBV7-6; D: NA; DNA: TGTGCCAGCAGCTTAGAAGGCATTGGGCGGAACAATGAGCAGTTCTTC; CDR3: CASSLEGIGRNNEQFF
J: TRBJ2-7; size: NA; V: TRBV5-4; D: TRBD2; DNA: TGTGCCAGCAGCGGGACTAGCGTGTACGAGCAGTACTTC; CDR3: CASSGTSVYEQYF
J: TRBJ2-1; size: NA; V: TRBV28; D: TRBD2; DNA: TGTGCCAGCAGGCCAGCGGGACTCGGCAATGAGCAGTTCTTC; CDR3: CASRPAGLGNEQFF
J: TRBJ2-4; size: NA; V: TRBV27; D: TRBD2; DNA: TGTGCCAGCAGTTTAGAAGGACTAGCGGGAGGACTAGCCAAAAACATTCAGTACTTC; CDR3: CASSLEGLAGGLAKNIQYF
J: TRBJ1-1; size: NA; V: TRBV5-1; D: NA; DNA: TGCGCCAGCAGCTTAACCGGGACGGGTAACACTGAAGCTTTCTTT; CDR3: CASSLTGTGNTEAFF
J: TRBJ2-7; size: NA; V: TRBV5-1; D: NA; DNA: TGCGCCAGCAGTTTTAGCAGGAGCTCCTACGAGCAGTACTTC; CDR3: CASSFSRSSYEQYF
J: TRBJ2-7; size: NA; V: TRBV6-6; D: TRBD1; DNA: TGTGCCAGCAGTGGACAGGGTGTCGAGCAGTACTTC; CDR3: CASSGQGVEQYF
J: TRBJ2-1; size: NA; V: TRBV27; D: TRBD2; DNA: TGTGCCAGCAGTTCACTACTGGCGGGAGCAGCGGTCAATGAGCAGTTCTTC; CDR3: CASSSLLAGAAVNEQFF
J: TRBJ1-5; size: NA; V: TRBV28; D: TRBD1; DNA: TGTGCCAGCAGAGACAGGGTTGGTCAGCCCCAGCATTTT; CDR3: CASRDRVGQPQHF
J: TRBJ2-7; size: NA; V: TRBV5-4; D: TRBD2; DNA: TGTGCCAGCAGCTCGAGCCTAGCGGGAGGGCCCGACGAGCAGTACTTC; CDR3: CASSSSLAGGPDEQYF
J: TRBJ2-7; size: NA; V: TRBV9; D: NA; DNA: TGTGCCAGCAGCGTAGGGGATCAACCCTACGAGCAGTACTTC; CDR3: CASSVGDQPYEQYF
J: TRBJ1-2; size: few; V: TRBV29-1; D: TRBD1; DNA: TGCAGCGTCACAGGGGGAGAAGTCTATGGCTACACCTTC; CDR3: CSVTGGEVYGYTF
J: TRBJ2-2; size: NA; V: TRBV10-3; D: NA; DNA: TGTGCCATCAGTGTCGGTAGGACCGGGGAGCTGTTTTTT; CDR3: CAISVGRTGELFF
J: TRBJ2-3; size: NA; V: TRBV28; D: TRBD1; DNA: TGTGCCAGCAGTCCACGGGGACAGGCCTGGGGCACAGATACGCAGTATTTT; CDR3: CASSPRGQAWGTDTQYF
J: TRBJ2-1; size: NA; V: TRBV6-5; D: TRBD2; DNA: TGTGCCAGCAGTTCCCCGGGACTAGCGGGTCGGAGGCAGTTCTTC; CDR3: CASSSPGLAGRRQFF
J: TRBJ1-1; size: NA; V: TRBV6-2/TRBV6-3; D: NA; DNA: TGTGCCAGCAGTTACGTAGGGGGATCAACTGAAGCTTTCTTT; CDR3: CASSYVGGSTEAFF
J: TRBJ1-5; size: NA; V: TRBV19; D: TRBD1; DNA: TGTGCCAGTAGTAGACAATACAGGGGGCAAAGCAATCAGCCCCAGCATTTT; CDR3: CASSRQYRGQSNQPQHF
J: TRBJ1-2; size: NA; V: TRBV3-1/TRBV3-2; D: NA; DNA: TGTGCCAGCAGCCTGGCAGGGCTAAACTATGGCTACACCTTC; CDR3: CASSLAGLNYGYTF
J: TRBJ2-1; size: NA; V: TRBV5-1; D: TRBD2; DNA: TGCGCCAGCAGCTTAGGACTAGCGGGAGGGAATGAGCAGTTCTTC; CDR3: CASSLGLAGGNEQFF
J: TRBJ2-7; size: NA; V: TRBV6-6; D: NA; DNA: TGTGCCAGCACCCCGCGCGGAGGGGGAGGGGAGCAGTACTTC; CDR3: CASTPRGGGGEQYF
J: TRBJ2-7; size: large; V: TRBV6-5; D: NA; DNA: TGTGCCAGCAAGGACTACGAGCAGTACTTC; CDR3: CASKDYEQYF
J: TRBJ2-5; size: NA; V: TRBV3-1/TRBV3-2; D: NA; DNA: TGTGCCAGCAGCCAGGGTGGAGAGACCCAGTACTTC; CDR3: CASSQGGETQYF
J: TRBJ1-1; size: NA; V: TRBV6-2/TRBV6-3; D: NA; DNA: TGTGCCAGCAGTTCAAGGGGTACTGAAGCTTTCTTT; CDR3: CASSSRGTEAFF
J: TRBJ1-1; size: large; V: TRBV3-1/TRBV3-2; D: NA; DNA: TGTGCCAGCAGCCAAGAAGAAAGGAAAGCTTTCTTT; CDR3: CASSQEERKAFF
J: TRBJ1-2; size: NA; V: TRBV19; D: NA; DNA: TGTGCCAGTAGTCGGGGGTCGGGCTACACCTTC; CDR3: CASSRGSGYTF
J: TRBJ2-7; size: NA; V: TRBV6-1; D: TRBD1; DNA: TGTGCCAGCAGTGACCGGACGACAGGGATCTACGAGCAGTACTTC; CDR3: CASSDRTTGIYEQYF
J: TRBJ2-2; size: few; V: TRBV27; D: NA; DNA: TGTGCCAGCAGTTTCTTAAGCGGCCGGGGCACCGGGGAGCTGTTTTTT; CDR3: CASSFLSGRGTGELFF
J: TRBJ1-2; size: NA; V: TRBV2; D: NA; DNA: TGTGCCAGCAGAAGTGGGACTCTTTCCCCGAACTATGGCTACACCTTC; CDR3: CASRSGTLSPNYGYTF
J: TRBJ2-7; size: NA; V: TRBV9; D: NA; DNA: TGTGCCAGCAGCGCTTACCCAGGGTCCTACGAGCAGTACTTC; CDR3: CASSAYPGSYEQYF
J: TRBJ2-7; size: NA; V: TRBV6-5; D: TRBD1; DNA: TGTGCCAGCAGTTACTTTGGACAGGGCCCTTACGAGCAGTACTTC; CDR3: CASSYFGQGPYEQYF